A single sample gave rise to the 16 T cell receptor beta chains below, sequenced in a study of cytomegalovirus exposure and HLA in healthy donors. Researchers ran the PCR with 60 Vbeta and 13 Jbeta primers. Sequenced by immunoSEQ multiplex PCR; TCRdb stores in-frame clones only, minus some. The sample carries some 33,000 clones, about 60% recorded once. Source material: PBMCs. All receptors come from a man aged 50 to 60 in good health and CMV-seropositive.

This chain uses TRBV6-5 with TRBJ1-6, with 8 bases lining up with TRBD1. CDR1 and CDR2 (germline): MNHEY, SVGAGI. With V trimmed by 0 bases and J by 6 bases, 1 base remained unmatched. The CDR3 contains 15 residues. CDR3 loop: CASSYSTGANSPLHF. CDR3 sequence (DNA): TGTGCCAGCAGTTACTCGACAGGGGCTAATTCACCCCTCCACTTT.

This chain joins TRBV30 and TRBJ2-3; D remains unclear. The CDR3 consists of 13 residues. Germline assignment: CDR1 GTSNPN and CDR2 SVGIG (reference sequence). V lost 0 bases and J lost 4, with 8 bases in between. The chain's CDR3 is CAWSVRVADTQYF. Written as DNA, the CDR3 is TGTGCCTGGAGTGTTAGAGTCGCAGATACGCAGTATTTT.

The chain combines TRBV6-1 with TRBJ1-6; D ambiguous. CDR3 length: 13 residues. Germline CDR1 is MNHNS and CDR2 is SASEGT. V lost 4 bases to trimming and J lost 9 bases, with 10 bases between them. CDR3 in DNA: TGTGCCAGCAGTGCAGAGTCTAGTTCACCCCTCCACTTT. This translates into CASSAESSSPLHF.

DNA of the CDR3: TGCGCCAGCAGCGGGACTAGCGTTGGGGAGCAGTACTTC. The encoded protein is CASSGTSVGEQYF. The V and J genes are TRBV5-1 and TRBJ2-7; 10 bases fit TRBD2. The V and J ends lost 4 bases and 7 bases, in that order; junction bases with no gene match: 5. The CDR3 has 13 amino acids. The germline gives CDR1 SGHRS, CDR2 YFSETQ.

The J gene is TRBJ1-2, the V gene TRBV13; 7 bases match TRBD1. The length of the CDR3 is 15 residues. The V segment lost 2 bases and the J segment 13 bases; nucleotides outside the gene matches: 16. Germline CDR1 and CDR2: PRHDT and FYEKMQ (reference sequence). CDR3 in amino acids: CASSLWGTDPEGGTF. CDR3 coding DNA: TGTGCCAGCAGCTTATGGGGGACAGACCCCGAGGGAGGCACCTTC.

This chain links TRBV2 with TRBJ2-3, with 14 bases that match TRBD2. Trimming at V came to 7 bases and at J to 8 bases, leaving 8 bases not matched to a gene. Germline V gives CDR1 SNHLY, CDR2 FYNNEI. The CDR3 has 15 residues. CDR3 residues: CASNPLGLAGVTQYF. CDR3 in DNA: TGTGCCAGCAACCCCCTGGGACTAGCGGGGGTTACGCAGTATTTT. Variable domain in full (rest from reference TRBV2 and TRBJ2-3): EPEVTQTPSHQVTQMGQEVILRCVPISNHLYFYWYRQILGQKVEFLVSFYNNEISEKSEIFDDQFSVERPDGSNFTLKIRSTKLEDSAMYFCASNPLGLAGVTQYFGPGTRLTVL.

This clone was counted a single time. The chain is built from TRBV5-1 and TRBJ2-3; 7 nucleotides line up with TRBD1. The CDR3 covers 15 residues. Trimming removed 3 bases from V and 1 base from J; junction bases left unmatched: 5. The germline gives CDR1 SGHRS, CDR2 YFSETQ. The CDR3 loop is CASSWGTVRTDTQYF. In DNA, the CDR3 is TGCGCCAGCAGCTGGGGGACAGTACGCACAGATACGCAGTATTTT.

The genes are TRBV30 and TRBJ1-5; D may be TRBD1 (5 bases). The CDR3 totals 14 residues. Germline V gives CDR1 GTSNPN, CDR2 SVGIG (reference sequence). The V and J ends lost 2 bases and 0 bases respectively, with 8 bases between them. The CDR3 coding sequence is TGTGCCTGGAGTACAGGTTATAGCAATCAGCCCCAGCATTTT. It encodes CAWSTGYSNQPQHF. Looking up the rest from reference TRBV30 and TRBJ1-5 gives the full variable domain: SQTIHQWPATLVQPVGSPLSLECTVEGTSNPNLYWYRQAAGRGLQLLFYSVGIGQISSEVPQNLSASRPQDRQFILSSKKLLLSDSGFYLCAWSTGYSNQPQHFGDGTRLSIL.

The chain is built from TRBV7-6 and TRBJ1-1, with a weak D call TRBD1 (5 bases). V was cut by 5 bases and J by 0 bases, with 10 bases left in between. Germline-derived CDR1 and CDR2 are SGHVS and FNYEAQ. The CDR3 is made up of 14 amino acids. The CDR3 loop is CASSQWDLNTEAFF. The DNA for the CDR3 is TGTGCCAGCAGCCAGTGGGACTTGAACACTGAAGCTTTCTTT. The full variable domain, completed using reference TRBV7-6 and TRBJ1-1, is GAGVSQSPRYKVTKRGQDVALRCDPISGHVSLYWYRQALGQGPEFLTYFNYEAQQDKSGLPNDRFSAERPEGSISTLTIQRTEQRDSAMYRCASSQWDLNTEAFFGQGTRLTVV.

This rearrangement joins TRBV30 to TRBJ1-1; no firm D call. V was trimmed by 5 bases and J by 0 bases, leaving 4 bases between them. Germline V CDR1 and CDR2: GTSNPN, SVGIG (reference sequence). The CDR3 contains 11 residues. The CDR3 nucleotides are TGTGCCTGGGGCATGAACACTGAAGCTTTCTTT. As protein: CAWGMNTEAFF.

In DNA, the CDR3 is TGCGCCAGCAGCTTGGTTGTGGGGAGTGGAGATACGCAGTATTTT. Protein sequence: CASSLVVGSGDTQYF. The chain carries TRBV5-1 and TRBJ2-3; D possibly corresponds to TRBD2 (5 bases). CDR3 length equals 15 residues. With 0 bases removed from V and 5 bases from J, the gap between germline ends came to 13 bases. CDR1 and CDR2 from the germline V gene are SGHRS and YFSETQ.

A few counts support this clone. The chain carries TRBV5-4 and TRBJ1-6, with D possibly matching TRBD1 (6 bases). Germline V gene data show CDR1 as SGHNT and CDR2 as YYREEE (reference sequence). The germline V and J ends were trimmed by 7 bases and 7 bases, with 18 bases remaining between them. The CDR3 loop spans 15 amino acids. The CDR3 DNA follows: TGTGCCAGCGCCACAACAGGGTTCGGGAATTCACCCCTCCACTTT. Encoded protein: CASATTGFGNSPLHF.

The chain joins TRBV5-6 to TRBJ2-1; D not resolved. The V gene lost 0 bases and the J gene lost 3 bases, with 4 bases spanning the gap. The V gene's germline CDR1 is SGHDT and CDR2 YYEEEE. The CDR3 is 13 amino acids. As DNA, the CDR3 is TGTGCCAGCAGCTTGGACATCTACAATGAGCAGTTCTTC. Protein product: CASSLDIYNEQFF.

The table lists this clone with a few counts. The chain carries TRBV6-5 and TRBJ2-3; perhaps TRBD1 as D (5 bases). Trimming removed 7 bases at V and 2 bases at J, with 13 bases between. The CDR3 extends over 14 amino acids. Per germline, CDR1 MNHEY and CDR2 SVGAGI. As DNA, the CDR3 is TGTGCCAGCAAAAGGGGATTTTACACAGATACGCAGTATTTT. Protein product: CASKRGFYTDTQYF.

The chain has TRBV18 and TRBJ2-5; D unresolved. Germline loops: CDR1 KGHSH, CDR2 LQKENI. The CDR3 loop spans 14 amino acids. V lost 3 bases and J 0 bases, leaving 8 bases between the germline ends. This CDR3 reads CASSPFRDQETQYF. CDR3 in DNA: TGTGCCAGCTCACCCTTTCGAGACCAAGAGACCCAGTACTTC.

The gene calls are TRBV30 and TRBJ2-1; D call uncertain. The germline V gene has CDR1 GTSNPN and CDR2 SVGIG (reference sequence). V shed 1 base and J shed 5 bases, with 9 bases lying between them. The CDR3 runs 13 residues. CDR3 nucleotide sequence: TGTGCCTGGAGTGGGCTTGGTGACAATGAGCAGTTCTTC. Its protein product is CAWSGLGDNEQFF.